This T cell receptor (beta chain) emerged from a study of cytomegalovirus exposure and HLA in healthy donors. PCR used 60 Vbeta primers and 13 Jbeta primers. TCRdb keeps only in-frame clones here, not all; method: immunoSEQ multiplex PCR. The sample consists of 150,000 to 200,000 clones, less than 90% of them appearing once. Turning to this clone: The antigen remains unidentified.

The CDR3 length is 14 residues. Germline CDR1 and CDR2: MNHNS and SASEGT. The V gene lost 3 bases and the J gene lost 5 bases, with 11 bases spanning the gap. Study conclusions and caveats: In an earlier analysis, in about 530 donors, most V segments appeared productive either ~87% or ~30% of the time. A further, later analysis showed that HLA-associated TCR beta chains (compared with equally common others) were more clonally expanded. In terms of immune exposure information, only CMV serostatus was available.

This sequence originates from a man younger than 35 in good health and CMV-seronegative. The rearrangement uses TRBV6-1 and TRBJ1-5, with D perhaps matching TRBD1 (5 bases). Sequencing was performed on PBMCs. This CDR3 reads CASSDGAGHQPQHF. The CDR3 DNA is TGTGCCAGCAGTGATGGGGCAGGTCATCAGCCCCAGCATTTT.